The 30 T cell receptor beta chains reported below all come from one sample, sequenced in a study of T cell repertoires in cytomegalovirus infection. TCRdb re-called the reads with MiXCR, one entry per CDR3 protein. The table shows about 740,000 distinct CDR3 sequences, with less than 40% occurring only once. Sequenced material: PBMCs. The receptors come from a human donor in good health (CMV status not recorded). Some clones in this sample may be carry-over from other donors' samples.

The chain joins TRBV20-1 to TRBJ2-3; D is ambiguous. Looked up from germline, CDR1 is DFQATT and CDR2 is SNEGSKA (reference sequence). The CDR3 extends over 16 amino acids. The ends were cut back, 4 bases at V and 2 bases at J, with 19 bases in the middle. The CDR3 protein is CSAIFALGAYTDTQYF. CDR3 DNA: TGCAGTGCTATCTTCGCGCTCGGCGCATACACAGATACGCAGTATTTT.

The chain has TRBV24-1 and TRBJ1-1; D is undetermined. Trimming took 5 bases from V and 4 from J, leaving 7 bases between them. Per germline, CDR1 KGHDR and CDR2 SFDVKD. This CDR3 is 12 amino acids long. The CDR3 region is CATSGKGTEAFF. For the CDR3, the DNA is TGTGCCACCAGTGGGAAGGGCACTGAAGCTTTCTTT.

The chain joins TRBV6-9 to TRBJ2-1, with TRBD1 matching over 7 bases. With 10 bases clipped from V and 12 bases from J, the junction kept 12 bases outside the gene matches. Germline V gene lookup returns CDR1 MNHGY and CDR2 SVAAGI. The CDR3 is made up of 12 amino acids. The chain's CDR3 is CATIEGASGQFF. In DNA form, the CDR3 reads TGTGCCACCATCGAGGGGGCGTCGGGGCAGTTCTTC.

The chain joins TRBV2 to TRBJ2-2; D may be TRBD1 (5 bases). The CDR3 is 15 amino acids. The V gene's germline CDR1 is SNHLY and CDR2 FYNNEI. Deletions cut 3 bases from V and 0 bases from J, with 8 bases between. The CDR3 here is CASSERTPNTGELFF. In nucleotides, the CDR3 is TGTGCCAGCAGTGAGAGGACACCGAACACCGGGGAGCTGTTTTTT.

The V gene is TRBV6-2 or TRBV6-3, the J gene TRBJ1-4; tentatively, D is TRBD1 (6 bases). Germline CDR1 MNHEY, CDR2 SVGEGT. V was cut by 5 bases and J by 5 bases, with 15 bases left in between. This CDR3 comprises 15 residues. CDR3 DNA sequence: TGTGCCAGCAGTCCGCAGGGGTGGAACAATGAAAAACTGTTTTTT. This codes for CASSPQGWNNEKLFF.

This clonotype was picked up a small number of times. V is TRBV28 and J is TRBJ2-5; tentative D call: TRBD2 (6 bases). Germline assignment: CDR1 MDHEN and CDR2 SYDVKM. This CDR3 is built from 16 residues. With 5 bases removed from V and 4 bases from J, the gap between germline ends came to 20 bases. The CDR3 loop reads CASSGRRQGSVETQYF. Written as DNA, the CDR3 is TGTGCCAGCAGTGGGAGGCGGCAGGGTAGTGTAGAGACCCAGTACTTC.

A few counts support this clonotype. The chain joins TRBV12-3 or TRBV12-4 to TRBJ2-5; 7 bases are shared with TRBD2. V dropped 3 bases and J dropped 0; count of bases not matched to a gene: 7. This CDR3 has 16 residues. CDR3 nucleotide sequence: TGTGCCAGCAGTTTCGGGGCTAGCGGTTACCAAGAGACCCAGTACTTC. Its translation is CASSFGASGYQETQYF.

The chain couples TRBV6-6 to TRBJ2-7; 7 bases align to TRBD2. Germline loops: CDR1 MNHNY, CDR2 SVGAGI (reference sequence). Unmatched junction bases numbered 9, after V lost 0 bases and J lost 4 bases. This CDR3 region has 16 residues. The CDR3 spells CASSYSAGPGGYEQYF. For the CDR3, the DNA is TGTGCCAGCAGTTACTCTGCGGGTCCGGGGGGTTACGAGCAGTACTTC.

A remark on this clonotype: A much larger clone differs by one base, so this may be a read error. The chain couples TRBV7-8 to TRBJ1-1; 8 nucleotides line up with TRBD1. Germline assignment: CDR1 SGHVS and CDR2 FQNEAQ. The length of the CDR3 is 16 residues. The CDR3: CASSPRSRTGNTEALF. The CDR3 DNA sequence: TGTGCCAGCAGCCCACGATCCAGGACAGGGAACACTGAAGCTTTATTT.

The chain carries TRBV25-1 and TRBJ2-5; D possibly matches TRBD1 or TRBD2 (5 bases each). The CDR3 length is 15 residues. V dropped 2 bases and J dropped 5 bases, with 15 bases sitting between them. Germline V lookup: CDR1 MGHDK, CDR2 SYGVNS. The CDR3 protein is CASSEASRGDETQYF. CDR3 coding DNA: TGTGCCAGCAGTGAAGCTTCGAGAGGGGACGAGACCCAGTACTTC.

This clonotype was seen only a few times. The CDR3 DNA follows: TGTGCCAGCAGTGAACTCACAGATACGCAGTATTTT. This gives the protein CASSELTDTQYF. The rearrangement joins TRBV2 to TRBJ2-3; D not certain. This CDR3 comprises 12 residues. Trimming removed 2 bases at V and 2 bases at J, with 2 bases between. Germline lookup yields CDR1 SNHLY and CDR2 FYNNEI.

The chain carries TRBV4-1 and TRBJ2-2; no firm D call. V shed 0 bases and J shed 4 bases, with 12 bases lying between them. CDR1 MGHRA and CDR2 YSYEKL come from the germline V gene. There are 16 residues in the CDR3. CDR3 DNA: TGCGCCAGCAGCCAAGATCCGTTCGTGGGCACCGGGGAGCTGTTTTTT. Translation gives CASSQDPFVGTGELFF.

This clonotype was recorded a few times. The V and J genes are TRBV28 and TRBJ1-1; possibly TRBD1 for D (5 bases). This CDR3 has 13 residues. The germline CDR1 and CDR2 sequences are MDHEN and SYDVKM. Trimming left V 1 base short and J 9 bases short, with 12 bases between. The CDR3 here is CASSLSGTKKAFF. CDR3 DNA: TGTGCCAGCAGTTTATCAGGGACGAAAAAAGCTTTCTTT.

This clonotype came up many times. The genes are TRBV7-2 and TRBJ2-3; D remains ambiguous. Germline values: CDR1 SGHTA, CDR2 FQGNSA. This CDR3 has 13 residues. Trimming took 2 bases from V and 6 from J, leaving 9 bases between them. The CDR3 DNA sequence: TGTGCCAGCAGCTTAAGCAACCGGGATACGCAGTATTTT. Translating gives CASSLSNRDTQYF.

CDR3 in DNA: TGCGCCAGCAGCTTGGCCGGGACAACGGGCACTGAAGCTTTCTTT. This encodes CASSLAGTTGTEAFF. The J gene is TRBJ1-1, the V gene TRBV5-1; possible D gene TRBD1, 6 bases. This CDR3 region has 15 residues. Between the trimmed V and J ends, which lost 0 bases and 4 bases, there was a span of 13 bases. Germline lookup yields CDR1 SGHRS and CDR2 YFSETQ.

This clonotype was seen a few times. The chain's CDR3 is CASSFERGLGYGYTF. CDR3 nucleotide sequence: TGTGCCAGCAGTTTTGAGAGGGGGCTTGGCTATGGCTACACCTTC. The V call is TRBV27, the J call TRBJ1-2, with 7 bases matching TRBD1. Trimming removed 3 bases from V and 4 bases from J; junction bases left unmatched: 8. CDR1 is MNHEY and CDR2 is SMNVEV in the germline V gene (reference sequence). There are 15 residues in the CDR3.

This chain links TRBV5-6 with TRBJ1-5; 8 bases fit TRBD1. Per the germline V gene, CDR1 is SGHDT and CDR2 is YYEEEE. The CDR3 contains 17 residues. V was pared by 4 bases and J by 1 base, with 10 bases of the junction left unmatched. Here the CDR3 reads CASSQFHRDRSNQPQHF. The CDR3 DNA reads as TGTGCCAGCAGCCAGTTCCACCGGGACAGGAGCAATCAGCCCCAGCATTTT.

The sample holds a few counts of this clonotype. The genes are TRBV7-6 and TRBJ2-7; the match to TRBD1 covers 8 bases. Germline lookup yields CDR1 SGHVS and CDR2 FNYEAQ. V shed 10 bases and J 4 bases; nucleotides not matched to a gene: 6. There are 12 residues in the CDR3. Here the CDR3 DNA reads TGTGCCACCCGCAGGGGGCGGTACGAGCAGTACTTC. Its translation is CATRRGRYEQYF.

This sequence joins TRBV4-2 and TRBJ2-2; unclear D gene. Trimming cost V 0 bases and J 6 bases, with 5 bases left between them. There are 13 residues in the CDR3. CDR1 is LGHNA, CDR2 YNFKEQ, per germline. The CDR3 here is CASSQDISGELFF. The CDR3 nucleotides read TGTGCCAGCAGCCAAGATATTTCCGGGGAGCTGTTTTTT.

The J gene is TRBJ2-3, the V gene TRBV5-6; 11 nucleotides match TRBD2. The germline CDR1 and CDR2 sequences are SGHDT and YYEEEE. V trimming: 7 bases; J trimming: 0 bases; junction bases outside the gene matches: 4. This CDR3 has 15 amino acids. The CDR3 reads CASRRLAGSTDTQYF. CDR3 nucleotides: TGTGCCAGCCGAAGACTAGCGGGGAGCACAGATACGCAGTATTTT.

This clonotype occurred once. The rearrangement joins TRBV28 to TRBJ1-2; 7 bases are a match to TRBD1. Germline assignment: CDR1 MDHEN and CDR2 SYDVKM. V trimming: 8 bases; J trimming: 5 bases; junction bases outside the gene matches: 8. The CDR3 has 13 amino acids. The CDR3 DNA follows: TGTGCCAGCGGACAGGCCGAGCTATATGGCTACACCTTC. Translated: CASGQAELYGYTF.

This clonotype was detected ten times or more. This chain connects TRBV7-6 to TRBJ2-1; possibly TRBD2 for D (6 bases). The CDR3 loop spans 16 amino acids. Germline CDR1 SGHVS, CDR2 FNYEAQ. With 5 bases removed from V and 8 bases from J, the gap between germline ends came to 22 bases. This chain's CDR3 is CASSPSGTGPQYEQFF. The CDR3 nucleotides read TGTGCCAGCAGCCCCTCCGGGACTGGTCCCCAATATGAGCAGTTCTTC.

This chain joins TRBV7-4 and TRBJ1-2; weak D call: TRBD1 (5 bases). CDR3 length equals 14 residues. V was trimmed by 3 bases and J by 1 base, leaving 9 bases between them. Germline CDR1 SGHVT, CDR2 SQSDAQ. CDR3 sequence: CASSLGEYNYGYTF. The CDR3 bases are TGTGCCAGCAGCTTGGGGGAATATAACTATGGCTACACCTTC.

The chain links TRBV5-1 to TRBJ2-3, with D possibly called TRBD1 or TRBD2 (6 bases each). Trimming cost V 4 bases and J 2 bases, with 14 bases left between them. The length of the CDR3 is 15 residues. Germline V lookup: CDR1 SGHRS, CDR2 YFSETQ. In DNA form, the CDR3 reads TGCGCCAGCAGCAGACGGGGGCCCCCCACAGATACGCAGTATTTT. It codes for CASSRRGPPTDTQYF.

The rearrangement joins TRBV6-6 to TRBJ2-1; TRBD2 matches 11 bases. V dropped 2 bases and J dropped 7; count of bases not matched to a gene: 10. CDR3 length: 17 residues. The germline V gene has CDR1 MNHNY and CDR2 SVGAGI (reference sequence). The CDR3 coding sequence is TGTGCCAGCAGTTACGGCTTCCGCACTAGCGGGAGTAATGAGCAGTTCTTC. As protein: CASSYGFRTSGSNEQFF.

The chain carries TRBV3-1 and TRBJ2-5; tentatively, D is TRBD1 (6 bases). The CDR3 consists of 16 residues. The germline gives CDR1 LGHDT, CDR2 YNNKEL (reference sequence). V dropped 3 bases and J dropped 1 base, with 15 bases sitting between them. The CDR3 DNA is TGTGCCAGCAGCCATTATAGGACAGCCACCCAAGAGACCCAGTACTTC. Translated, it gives CASSHYRTATQETQYF.

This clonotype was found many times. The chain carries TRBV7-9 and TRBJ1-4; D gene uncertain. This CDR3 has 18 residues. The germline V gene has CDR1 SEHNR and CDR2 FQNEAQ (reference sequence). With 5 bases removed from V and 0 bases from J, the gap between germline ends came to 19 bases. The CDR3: CASSPAWEQDATNEKLFF. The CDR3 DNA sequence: TGTGCCAGCAGCCCCGCTTGGGAACAAGACGCAACTAATGAAAAACTGTTTTTT.

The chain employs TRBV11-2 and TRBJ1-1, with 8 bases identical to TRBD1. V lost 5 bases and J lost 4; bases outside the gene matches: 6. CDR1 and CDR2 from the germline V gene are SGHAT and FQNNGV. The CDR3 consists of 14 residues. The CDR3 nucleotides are TGTGCCAGCAGCCCAAAAGACAGGGGCACTGAAGCTTTCTTT. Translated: CASSPKDRGTEAFF.

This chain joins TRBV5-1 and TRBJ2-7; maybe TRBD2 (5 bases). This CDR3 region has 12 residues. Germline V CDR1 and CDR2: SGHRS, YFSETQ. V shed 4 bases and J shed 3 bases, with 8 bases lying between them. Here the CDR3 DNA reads TGCGCCAGCAGCGAGGGTTTCTACGAGCAGTACTTC. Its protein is CASSEGFYEQYF.

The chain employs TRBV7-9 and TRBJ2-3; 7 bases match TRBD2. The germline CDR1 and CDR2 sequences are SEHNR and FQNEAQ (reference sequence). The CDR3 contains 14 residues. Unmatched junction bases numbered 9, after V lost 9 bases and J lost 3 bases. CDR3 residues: CASAWEGRTDTQYF. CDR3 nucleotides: TGTGCCAGTGCTTGGGAGGGACGAACAGATACGCAGTATTTT.